A single sample gave rise to the 3 T cell receptor beta chains below, sequenced in a study of Graves' ophthalmopathy and Graves' hyperthyroidism. Amplifying from RNA transcripts, the study obtained TCR beta CDR3 regions. RT-PCR with HTBI primers came first, then second-round multiplex PCR. From the multiplex PCR reads, TCRdb called clonotypes with MiXCR, one entry per CDR3 protein. The sample lists 52,000 or so distinct CDR3 sequences; 45% to 55% were seen once. The sequencing sample was made of peripheral blood. The receptors shown here come from an adult woman with Graves' ophthalmopathy.

Ten or more counts support this clonotype. The chain uses TRBV9 and TRBJ2-3, with 10 bases identical to TRBD2. V lost 0 bases and J lost 6; bases outside the gene matches: 4. The germline V gene has CDR1 SGDLS and CDR2 YYNGEE. This CDR3 has 15 amino acids. The CDR3 loop is CASSVGLAGVDTQYF. The CDR3 nucleotides are TGTGCCAGCAGCGTAGGGCTAGCGGGAGTTGATACGCAGTATTTT.

A word on this clonotype: Being one base from a much bigger clone, this may be a read error. V is TRBV28 and J is TRBJ1-4; D is ambiguous. This CDR3 comprises 13 residues. Germline CDR1 reads MDHEN; CDR2 reads SYDVKM. CDR3 sequence (DNA): TGTGCCAGCAGTACCAGGTTTAATGAAAAACTGCTTTTT. Its translation is CASSTRFNEKLLF.

This clonotype appeared once. The chain employs TRBV29-1 and TRBJ1-3; the D is unclear. From germline, CDR1 is SQVTM and CDR2 ANQGSEA. CDR3 length equals 13 residues. V dropped 6 bases and J dropped 2 bases, with 11 bases sitting between them. CDR3 sequence (DNA): TGCAGCGTCAAGGGCCAGACTGGAAACACCATATATTTT. Translation: CSVKGQTGNTIYF. Based on the CDR3 plus reference TRBV29-1 and TRBJ1-3, the full variable domain is SAVISQKPSRDICQRGTSLTIQCQVDSQVTMMFWYRQQPGQSLTLIATANQGSEATYESGFVIDKFPISRPNLTFSTLTVSNMSPEDSSIYLCSVKGQTGNTIYFGEGSWLTVV.